The 26 T cell receptor beta chains given below trace back to one sample, sequenced in a study of T cell responses to AZD1222 COVID-19 vaccine. Produced via immunoSEQ multiplex PCR; TCRdb's table is partial and in-frame only. The sample includes 95,000 to 150,000 clones, 80% to 90% of them seen just once. Material: peripheral blood, obtained 28 days after the second AZD1222 dose. The source is an adult who received the AZD1222 COVID-19 vaccine.

V gene TRBV7-8 combines with J gene TRBJ2-7; TRBD1 agrees at 9 bases. Germline V CDR1 and CDR2: SGHVS, FQNEAQ. This CDR3 contains 13 residues. V lost 5 bases, J lost 5 bases, and 4 bases stayed unmatched. The CDR3 bases are TGTGCCAGCAGCGCTGGGACAGGGAACGAGCAGTACTTC. This gives the protein CASSAGTGNEQYF.

The chain joins TRBV19 to TRBJ1-2; D remains ambiguous. The V gene lost 6 bases and the J gene lost 4 bases, with 9 bases spanning the gap. Germline CDR1 and CDR2: LNHDA and SQIVND (reference sequence). This CDR3 region has 12 residues. This CDR3 reads CASSPGTYGYTF. The CDR3 DNA is TGTGCCAGTAGCCCGGGCACCTATGGCTACACCTTC.

This chain joins TRBV7-9 and TRBJ2-7; tentative D call: TRBD1 (6 bases). The CDR3 runs to 15 residues. V gave up 6 bases and J gave up 0 bases, with 15 bases separating them. In germline, CDR1 is SEHNR, CDR2 FQNEAQ (reference sequence). Here the CDR3 DNA reads TGTGCCAGCAGTTCCGGACAGATCCTCTCCTACGAGCAGTACTTC. As protein: CASSSGQILSYEQYF.

V and J are TRBV9 and TRBJ2-2, with TRBD1 matching over 7 bases. The CDR3 length is 16 residues. Trimming cost V 0 bases and J 5 bases; bases outside gene matches: 7. Germline loops: CDR1 SGDLS, CDR2 YYNGEE. The CDR3 sequence is CASSVATGVRTGELFF. Written as DNA, the CDR3 is TGTGCCAGCAGCGTAGCTACAGGGGTTCGGACCGGGGAGCTGTTTTTT.

The chain has TRBV6-2 or TRBV6-3 and TRBJ2-7, with 11 positions matching TRBD2. The trim removed 2 bases at V and 1 base at J, leaving 4 bases unmatched. Germline V gene lookup returns CDR1 MNHEY and CDR2 SVGEGT. The CDR3 totals 16 residues. CDR3 in amino acids: CASSYGTSGRSYEQYF. CDR3 sequence (DNA): TGTGCCAGCAGTTACGGGACTAGCGGTAGATCCTACGAGCAGTACTTC.

The sample holds a few counts of this clone. This rearrangement joins TRBV18 to TRBJ2-3, with D possibly TRBD1 on 7 matching bases. This CDR3 spans 15 amino acids. Trimming removed 2 bases from V and 1 base from J, with 10 bases in between. Germline CDR1 reads KGHSH; CDR2 reads LQKENI. Here the CDR3 DNA reads TGTGCCAGCTCACCAACCAGGGGGGGCACAGATACGCAGTATTTT. It codes for CASSPTRGGTDTQYF.

The rearrangement uses TRBV5-1 and TRBJ2-7; 9 nucleotides line up with TRBD1. The V gene end was trimmed by 4 bases and the J gene end by 6 bases; junction bases not matched to a gene: 11. Per germline, CDR1 SGHRS and CDR2 YFSETQ. This CDR3 region has 15 residues. CDR3 coding DNA: TGCGCCAGCAGCCCCCGACAGGGGGTCTCTGGCGAGCAGTACTTC. It codes for CASSPRQGVSGEQYF.

The CDR3 nucleotides read TGTGCCAGCAGCGTGCGAGGGCGTGATGGCTACACCTTC. It encodes CASSVRGRDGYTF. The gene calls are TRBV11-1 and TRBJ1-2, with D unclear. This CDR3 contains 13 residues. The germline CDR1 and CDR2 sequences are SGHAT and FQDESV (reference sequence). V was pared by 5 bases and J by 6 bases, with 13 bases between.

This clone was detected many times. The chain recombines TRBV10-3 with TRBJ1-2, with no clear D. The CDR3 consists of 13 residues. Trimming took off 5 bases at V and 1 base at J, with 8 bases between the two ends. Looked up from germline, CDR1 is ENHRY and CDR2 is SYGVKD. CDR3 protein: CAISINSNYGYTF. The CDR3 DNA reads as TGTGCCATCAGTATCAACAGTAACTATGGCTACACCTTC.

This sequence joins TRBV12-3 or TRBV12-4 and TRBJ1-1; D is possibly TRBD1 (5 bases). Trimming took off 3 bases at V and 11 bases at J, with 16 bases between the two ends. CDR3 size: 13 residues. This CDR3 reads CASSFTRGVWAFF. CDR3 nucleotides: TGTGCCAGCAGTTTCACACGGGGCGTTTGGGCTTTCTTT.

This clone was counted between two and nine times. The chain links TRBV27 to TRBJ1-2; 7 bases are shared with TRBD1. From germline, CDR1 is MNHEY and CDR2 SMNVEV (reference sequence). The CDR3 consists of 14 residues. The junction had 0 bases not matched to a gene; V was cut back by 2 bases and J by 0 bases. CDR3 bases: TGTGCCAGCAGTTTAGGGACAGCTAACTATGGCTACACCTTC. Its protein product is CASSLGTANYGYTF.

The V call is TRBV7-8, the J call TRBJ2-7, with D perhaps TRBD1 (5 bases). Germline CDR1 SGHVS, CDR2 FQNEAQ. V was cut by 5 bases and J by 3 bases, with 11 bases left in between. The CDR3 runs to 13 residues. In nucleotides, the CDR3 is TGTGCCAGCAGCCGATCAGGGCACTACGAGCAGTACTTC. This encodes CASSRSGHYEQYF.

This chain uses TRBV18 with TRBJ2-2, with TRBD2 matching 13 bases. Germline CDR1 KGHSH, CDR2 LQKENI. The V gene end was trimmed by 1 base and the J gene end by 5 bases; junction bases not matched to a gene: 4. This CDR3 is 17 amino acids long. CDR3 sequence: CASSPRGLAGTTGELFF. The CDR3 coding sequence is TGTGCCAGCTCACCACGGGGACTAGCGGGGACTACCGGGGAGCTGTTTTTT.

This chain's CDR3 is CASSQDLMTGGAGNTIYF. The DNA of the CDR3 is TGCGCCAGCAGCCAAGACCTTATGACAGGGGGCGCTGGAAACACCATATATTTT. J is TRBJ1-3 and V is TRBV4-3; 10 nucleotides align to TRBD1. The CDR3 is 18 amino acids. Germline V gene sequence: CDR1 LGHNA, CDR2 YSLEER. Trimming cost V 0 bases and J 2 bases; bases outside gene matches: 7.

The chain couples TRBV14 to TRBJ2-1, with D perhaps TRBD1 or TRBD2 (5 bases each). The V gene lost 4 bases and the J gene lost 2 bases, with 12 bases spanning the gap. The CDR3 has 15 amino acids. Germline values: CDR1 SGHDN, CDR2 FVKESK. CDR3 coding DNA: TGTGCCAGCAGCCCCGGCAGGGAGCCCTACAATGAGCAGTTCTTC. Translating it yields CASSPGREPYNEQFF.

The chain employs TRBV18 and TRBJ2-1, with TRBD2 matching 10 bases. Germline trimming cut 3 bases from V and 9 bases from J; bases unmatched to any gene: 8. The CDR3 runs 15 residues. CDR1 and CDR2 from the germline V gene are KGHSH and LQKENI. The chain's CDR3 is CASSPGLAGEVEQFF. The CDR3 DNA reads TGTGCCAGCTCACCCGGGCTAGCGGGGGAGGTTGAGCAGTTCTTC.

The CDR3 nucleotides are TGTGCCAGCAGTGAAGCGGGGTGGACAGATACGCAGTATTTT. Residues: CASSEAGWTDTQYF. The genes are TRBV2 and TRBJ2-3; D gene uncertain. Germline V gene data show CDR1 as SNHLY and CDR2 as FYNNEI. CDR3 size: 14 residues. Trimming left V 0 bases short and J 3 bases short, with 7 bases between.

The DNA for the CDR3 is TGTGCCAGCAGCCTCCGGGGGGCCGTGAGCTCCTACAATGAGCAGTTCTTC. The encoded protein is CASSLRGAVSSYNEQFF. The chain carries TRBV11-3 and TRBJ2-1, with D perhaps TRBD2 (7 bases). The CDR3 consists of 17 residues. The V end was cut by 5 bases, the J end by 0 bases, with 17 bases between. Germline V gene lookup returns CDR1 SGHNT and CDR2 YENEEA.

This chain uses TRBV3-1 (or the pseudogene TRBV3-2) with TRBJ2-2; TRBD2 matches at 10 bases. Germline V gene sequence: CDR1 LGHDT, CDR2 YNNKEL (reference sequence). V lost 4 bases to trimming and J lost 7 bases; unmatched junction nucleotides: 15. The CDR3 sequence is 18 residues long. The CDR3 here is CASSRSSLRAGGFGELFF. For the CDR3, the DNA is TGTGCCAGCAGCCGATCTTCATTGAGAGCGGGGGGGTTCGGGGAGCTGTTTTTT.

The rearrangement links TRBV28 to TRBJ2-7, with D unclear. Germline V gene lookup returns CDR1 MDHEN and CDR2 SYDVKM. The CDR3 totals 11 residues. V was trimmed by 3 bases and J by 3 bases, leaving 3 bases between them. The CDR3 region is CASSFRYEQYF. CDR3 coding DNA: TGTGCCAGCAGTTTCCGCTACGAGCAGTACTTC.

The chain combines TRBV12-3 or TRBV12-4 with TRBJ1-3; the D is unclear. The V end lost 3 bases, the J end lost 4 bases, and 7 bases lay between the germline ends. The CDR3 covers 13 residues. CDR3 sequence reads: CASSLSPGNTIYF. CDR3 DNA sequence: TGTGCCAGCAGTTTGTCTCCCGGAAACACCATATATTTT.

This clone was detected only a few times. V usage is TRBV7-9 and J usage is TRBJ1-4; 8 nucleotides agree with TRBD1. CDR3 length: 15 amino acids. Germline lookup yields CDR1 SEHNR and CDR2 FQNEAQ (reference sequence). Trimming at V came to 5 bases and at J to 5 bases, leaving 7 bases not matched to a gene. Here the CDR3 reads CASSPWDRRNEKLFF. Here the CDR3 DNA reads TGTGCCAGCAGCCCTTGGGACAGGCGAAATGAAAAACTGTTTTTT.

This clone occurred a few times. The chain is built from TRBV7-9 and TRBJ2-5; D ambiguous. Trimming left V 2 bases short and J 1 base short, with 11 bases between. This CDR3 comprises 15 residues. From germline, CDR1 is SEHNR and CDR2 FQNEAQ (reference sequence). The DNA for the CDR3 is TGTGCCAGCAGCTTAAAAAGGGCAGCCCAAGAGACCCAGTACTTC. It is translated as CASSLKRAAQETQYF.

This clone occurred a few times. One junction end disagrees with the germline gene, perhaps due to a read error. The chain links TRBV7-9 to TRBJ1-1; 8 bases are shared with TRBD1. Germline CDR1 SEHNR, CDR2 FQNEAQ (reference sequence). CDR3 size: 12 residues. CDR3 bases: TGTGCCAGCAGCTTAGGGCGTGGCGGACAGGGCTTT. It codes for CASSLGRGGQGF.

This sequence joins TRBV7-8 and TRBJ1-5; D gene uncertain. The CDR3 has 15 amino acids. Germline assignment: CDR1 SGHVS and CDR2 FQNEAQ. This CDR3 is CATNEKSYSNQPQHF. The CDR3 DNA sequence: TGTGCTACCAATGAGAAGTCCTATAGCAATCAGCCCCAGCATTTT.

V is TRBV27 and J is TRBJ1-1; 9 bases agree with TRBD1. The V and J ends lost 8 bases and 4 bases, in that order; junction bases with no gene match: 17. The CDR3 runs 17 residues. Germline-derived CDR1 and CDR2 are MNHEY and SMNVEV (reference sequence). DNA for the CDR3: TGTGCCAGCCGACATGGGACAGGGCGGGTAGAAGGCACTGAAGCTTTCTTT. It codes for CASRHGTGRVEGTEAFF.